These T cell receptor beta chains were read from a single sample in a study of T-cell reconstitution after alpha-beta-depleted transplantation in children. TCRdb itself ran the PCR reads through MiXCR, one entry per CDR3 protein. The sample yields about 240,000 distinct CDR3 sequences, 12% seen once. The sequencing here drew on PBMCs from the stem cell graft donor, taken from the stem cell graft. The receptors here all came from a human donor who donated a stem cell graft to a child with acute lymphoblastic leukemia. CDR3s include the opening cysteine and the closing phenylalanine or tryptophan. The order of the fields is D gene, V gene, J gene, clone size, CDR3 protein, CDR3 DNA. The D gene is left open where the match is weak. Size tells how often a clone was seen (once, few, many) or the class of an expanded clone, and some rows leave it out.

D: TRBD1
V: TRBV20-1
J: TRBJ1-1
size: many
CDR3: CSASRGDTEAFF
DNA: TGCAGTGCTAGCAGGGGGGACACTGAAGCTTTCTTT

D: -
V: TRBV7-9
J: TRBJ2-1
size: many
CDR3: CASSSGLVNEQFF
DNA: TGTGCCAGCAGCTCCGGGTTGGTCAATGAGCAGTTCTTC

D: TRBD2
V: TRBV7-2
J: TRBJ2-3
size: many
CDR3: CASSPRLAGSDTQYF
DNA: TGTGCCAGCAGCCCACGACTAGCGGGGTCAGATACGCAGTATTTT

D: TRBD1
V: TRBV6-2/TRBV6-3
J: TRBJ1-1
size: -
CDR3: CASRQGQGLRTEAFF
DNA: TGTGCCAGCCGTCAAGGACAGGGATTGCGTACTGAAGCTTTCTTT

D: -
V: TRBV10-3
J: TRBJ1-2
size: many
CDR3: CAISESPPNYGYTF
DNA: TGTGCCATCAGTGAGTCCCCACCGAACTATGGCTACACCTTC

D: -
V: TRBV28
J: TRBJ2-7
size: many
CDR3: CASKTDVREQYF
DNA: TGTGCCAGCAAGACAGACGTAAGGGAGCAGTACTTC

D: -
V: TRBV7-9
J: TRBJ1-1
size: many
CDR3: CASSPPIPGGNTEAFF
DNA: TGTGCCAGCAGCCCACCGATCCCGGGGGGGAACACTGAAGCTTTCTTT

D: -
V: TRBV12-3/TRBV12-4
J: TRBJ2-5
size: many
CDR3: CASSLTGTETQYF
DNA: TGTGCCAGCAGTTTAACAGGGACCGAGACCCAGTACTTC

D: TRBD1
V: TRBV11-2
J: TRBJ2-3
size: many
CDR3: CASSYTGGDTQYF
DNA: TGTGCCAGCAGCTACACAGGGGGCGATACGCAGTATTTT

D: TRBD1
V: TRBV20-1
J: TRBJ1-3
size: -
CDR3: CSAIQGARGNTIYF
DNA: TGCAGTGCTATACAGGGGGCGAGGGGAAACACCATATATTTT

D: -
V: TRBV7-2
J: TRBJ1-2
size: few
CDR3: CASSPDLTAYGYTF
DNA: TGTGCCAGCAGCCCAGACCTAACAGCCTATGGCTACACCTTC

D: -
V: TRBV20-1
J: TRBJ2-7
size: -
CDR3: CSARMATYEQYF
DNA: TGCAGTGCTAGAATGGCGACCTACGAGCAGTACTTC

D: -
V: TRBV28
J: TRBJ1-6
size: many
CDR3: CASSLLRGWSSYNSPLHF
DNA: TGTGCCAGCAGTTTATTGCGGGGATGGAGCTCCTATAATTCACCCCTCCACTTT

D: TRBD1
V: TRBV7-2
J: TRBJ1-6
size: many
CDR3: CASSLARAGGYNSPLHF
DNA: TGTGCCAGCAGCTTAGCGCGGGCAGGGGGCTATAATTCACCCCTCCACTTT

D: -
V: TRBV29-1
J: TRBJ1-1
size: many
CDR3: CSVVIGKAEAFF
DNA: TGCAGCGTTGTGATAGGGAAGGCTGAAGCTTTCTTT

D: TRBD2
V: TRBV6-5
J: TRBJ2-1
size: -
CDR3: CASSYGGGGNEQFF
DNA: TGTGCCAGCAGTTACGGCGGGGGGGGCAATGAGCAGTTCTTC

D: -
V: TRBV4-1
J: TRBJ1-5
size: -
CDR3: CASSQVDLGLGYQPQHF
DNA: TGCGCCAGCAGCCAAGTTGACCTGGGATTAGGATACCAGCCCCAGCATTTT

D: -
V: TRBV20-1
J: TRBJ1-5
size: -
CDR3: CSAEQGPYSNQPQHF
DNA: TGCAGTGCTGAGCAGGGGCCCTATAGCAATCAGCCCCAGCATTTT

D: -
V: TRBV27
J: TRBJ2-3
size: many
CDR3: CASSLRGSISSQYF
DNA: TGTGCCAGCAGTTTAAGGGGGAGCATCTCCTCGCAGTATTTT

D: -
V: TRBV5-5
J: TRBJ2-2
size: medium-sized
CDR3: CASRTGYGTGELFF
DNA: TGTGCCAGCAGAACAGGGTATGGCACCGGGGAGCTGTTTTTT

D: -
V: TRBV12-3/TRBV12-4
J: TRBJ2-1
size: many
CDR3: CASSYSRGIVLFF
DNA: TGTGCCAGCAGTTACTCCAGGGGAATAGTATTATTCTTC

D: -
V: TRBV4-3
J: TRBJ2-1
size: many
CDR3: CASSQDPLYEQFF
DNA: TGCGCCAGCAGCCAAGATCCCCTCTATGAGCAGTTCTTC

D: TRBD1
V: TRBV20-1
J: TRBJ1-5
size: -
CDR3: CSAEDRQEPQHF
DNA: TGCAGTGCTGAGGACAGGCAAGAGCCCCAGCATTTT

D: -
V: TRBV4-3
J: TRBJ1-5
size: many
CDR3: CASSLERNQPQHF
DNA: TGCGCCAGCAGCCTAGAAAGAAATCAGCCCCAGCATTTT

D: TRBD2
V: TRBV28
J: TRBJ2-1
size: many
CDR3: CASSIPGLAGGQKSSYNEQFF
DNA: TGTGCCAGCAGTATTCCCGGACTAGCGGGAGGCCAAAAGAGCTCCTACAATGAGCAGTTCTTC

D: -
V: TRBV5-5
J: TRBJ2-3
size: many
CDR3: CASSFRGKGDTQYF
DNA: TGTGCCAGCAGCTTCCGGGGAAAGGGGGATACGCAGTATTTT

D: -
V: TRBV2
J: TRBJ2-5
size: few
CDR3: CASALFQETQYF
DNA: TGTGCCAGCGCATTGTTCCAAGAGACCCAGTACTTC

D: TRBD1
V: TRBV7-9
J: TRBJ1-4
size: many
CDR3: CASSQSRTGGEKLFF
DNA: TGTGCCAGCAGCCAATCGAGGACAGGGGGTGAAAAACTGTTTTTT

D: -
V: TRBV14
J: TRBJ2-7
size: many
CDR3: CASSQIQGPGEQYF
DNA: TGTGCCAGCAGCCAAATACAGGGCCCGGGCGAGCAGTACTTC